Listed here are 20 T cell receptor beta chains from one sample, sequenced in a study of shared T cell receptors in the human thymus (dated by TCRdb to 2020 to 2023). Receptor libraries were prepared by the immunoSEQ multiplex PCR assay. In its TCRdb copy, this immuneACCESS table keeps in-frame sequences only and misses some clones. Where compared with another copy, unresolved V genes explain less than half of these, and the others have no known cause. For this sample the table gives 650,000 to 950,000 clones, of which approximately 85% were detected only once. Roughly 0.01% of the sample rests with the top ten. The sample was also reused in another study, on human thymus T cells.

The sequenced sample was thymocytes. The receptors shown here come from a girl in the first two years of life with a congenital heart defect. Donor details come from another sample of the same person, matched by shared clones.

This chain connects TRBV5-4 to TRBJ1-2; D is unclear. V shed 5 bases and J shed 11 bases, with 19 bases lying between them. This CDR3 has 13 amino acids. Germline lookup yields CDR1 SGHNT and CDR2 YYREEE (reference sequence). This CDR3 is CASSFVLTPGYTF. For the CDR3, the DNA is TGTGCCAGCAGTTTCGTCCTCACCCCGGGTTACACCTTC.

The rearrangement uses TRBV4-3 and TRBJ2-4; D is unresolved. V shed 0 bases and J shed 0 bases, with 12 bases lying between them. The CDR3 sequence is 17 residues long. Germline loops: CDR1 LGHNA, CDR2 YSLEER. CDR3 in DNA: TGCGCCAGCAGCCAAGATTACGCTGAACTAGCCAAAAACATTCAGTACTTC. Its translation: CASSQDYAELAKNIQYF.

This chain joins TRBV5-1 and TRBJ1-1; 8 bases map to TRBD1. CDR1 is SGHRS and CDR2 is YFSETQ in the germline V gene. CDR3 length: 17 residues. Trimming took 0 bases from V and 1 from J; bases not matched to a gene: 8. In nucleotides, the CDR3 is TGCGCCAGCAGCTTGGGCCTGACAGGGGAACAGAACACTGAAGCTTTCTTT. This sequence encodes CASSLGLTGEQNTEAFF.

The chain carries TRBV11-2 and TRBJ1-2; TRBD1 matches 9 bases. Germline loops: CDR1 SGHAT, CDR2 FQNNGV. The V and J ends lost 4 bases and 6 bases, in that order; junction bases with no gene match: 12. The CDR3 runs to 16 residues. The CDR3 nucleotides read TGTGCCAGCAGCTGGGGGACAGGGAAGTTTAGAGATGGCTACACCTTC. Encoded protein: CASSWGTGKFRDGYTF.

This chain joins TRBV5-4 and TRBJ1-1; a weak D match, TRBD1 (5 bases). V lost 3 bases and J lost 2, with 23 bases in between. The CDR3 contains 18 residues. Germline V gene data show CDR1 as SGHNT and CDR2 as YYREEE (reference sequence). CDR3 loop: CASSSKIDSQATNTEAFF. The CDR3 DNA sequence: TGTGCCAGCAGCTCCAAAATCGACAGTCAGGCGACTAACACTGAAGCTTTCTTT.

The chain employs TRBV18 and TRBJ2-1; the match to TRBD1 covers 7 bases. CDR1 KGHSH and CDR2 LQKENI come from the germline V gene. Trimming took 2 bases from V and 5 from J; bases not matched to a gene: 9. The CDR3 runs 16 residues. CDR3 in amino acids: CASSPNHRDRNNEQFF. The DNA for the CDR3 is TGTGCCAGCTCACCAAACCACCGGGACAGAAACAATGAGCAGTTCTTC.

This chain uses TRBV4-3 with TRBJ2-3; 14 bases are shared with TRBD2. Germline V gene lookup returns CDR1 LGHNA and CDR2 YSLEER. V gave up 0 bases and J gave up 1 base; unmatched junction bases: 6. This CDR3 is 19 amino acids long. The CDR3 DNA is TGCGCCAGCAGCCAAGATAGACTAGCGGGGGGGAGGGGCACAGATACGCAGTATTTT. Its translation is CASSQDRLAGGRGTDTQYF.

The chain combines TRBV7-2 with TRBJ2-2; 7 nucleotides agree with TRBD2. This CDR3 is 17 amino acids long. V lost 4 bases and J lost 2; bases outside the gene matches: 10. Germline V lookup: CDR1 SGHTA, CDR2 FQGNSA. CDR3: CASSWPSSGPNTGELFF. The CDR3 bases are TGTGCCAGCAGCTGGCCGAGTAGCGGGCCTAACACCGGGGAGCTGTTTTTT.

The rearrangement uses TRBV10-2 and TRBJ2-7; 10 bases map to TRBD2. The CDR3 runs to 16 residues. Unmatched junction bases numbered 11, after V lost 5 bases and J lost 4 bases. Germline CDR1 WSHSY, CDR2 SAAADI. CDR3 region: CASSPTSSGGLYEQYF. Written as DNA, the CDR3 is TGCGCCAGCAGTCCCACTTCTAGCGGGGGCCTTTACGAGCAGTACTTC.

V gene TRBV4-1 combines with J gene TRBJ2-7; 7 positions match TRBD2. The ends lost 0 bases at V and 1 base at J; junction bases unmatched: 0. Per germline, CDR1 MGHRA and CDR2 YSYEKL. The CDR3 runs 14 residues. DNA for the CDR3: TGCGCCAGCAGCCAAGAGGGGGGGTCCTACGAGCAGTACTTC. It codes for CASSQEGGSYEQYF.

DNA of the CDR3: TGTGCCAGCAGCGCGTGGACAGGGACGGAGTACAATGAGCAGTTCTTC. It yields the protein CASSAWTGTEYNEQFF. The V and J genes are TRBV9 and TRBJ2-1, with 8 nucleotides matching TRBD1. The CDR3 runs 16 residues. V lost 3 bases to trimming and J lost 4 bases; unmatched junction nucleotides: 9. CDR1 is SGDLS, CDR2 YYNGEE, per germline.

CDR3 DNA: TGTGCCAGCAGCTTATGGCCGGGACAGGGAAACGAGCAGTACTTC. It specifies CASSLWPGQGNEQYF. J is TRBJ2-7 and V is TRBV7-8; 9 nucleotides match TRBD1. The CDR3 has 15 residues. Germline values: CDR1 SGHVS, CDR2 FQNEAQ. The V segment lost 2 bases and the J segment 5 bases; nucleotides outside the gene matches: 7.

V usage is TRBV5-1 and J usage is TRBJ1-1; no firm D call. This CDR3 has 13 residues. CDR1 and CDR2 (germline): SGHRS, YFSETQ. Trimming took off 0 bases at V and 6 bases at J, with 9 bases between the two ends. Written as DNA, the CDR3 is TGCGCCAGCAGCTTGGATACGGTACCTGAAGCTTTCTTT. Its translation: CASSLDTVPEAFF.

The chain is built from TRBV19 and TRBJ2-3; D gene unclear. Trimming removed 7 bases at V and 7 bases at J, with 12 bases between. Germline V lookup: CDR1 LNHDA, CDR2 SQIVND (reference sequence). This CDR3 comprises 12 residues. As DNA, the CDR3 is TGTGCCAGTACGTCTAGTGGATATACGCAGTATTTT. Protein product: CASTSSGYTQYF.

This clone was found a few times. CDR3 sequence: CAISESSSSPISYEQYF. The CDR3 bases are TGTGCCATCAGTGAGTCGAGTTCCTCACCAATCTCCTACGAGCAGTACTTC. The chain joins TRBV10-3 to TRBJ2-7; D not resolved. V was cut by 0 bases and J by 0 bases, with 15 bases left in between. Per germline, CDR1 ENHRY and CDR2 SYGVKD. CDR3 length: 17 amino acids.

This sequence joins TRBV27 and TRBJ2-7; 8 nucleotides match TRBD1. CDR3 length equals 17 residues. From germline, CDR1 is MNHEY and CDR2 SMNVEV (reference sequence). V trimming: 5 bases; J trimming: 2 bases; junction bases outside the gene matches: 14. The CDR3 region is CASSRPQDREVPYEQYF. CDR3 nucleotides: TGTGCCAGCAGTCGACCTCAGGACAGGGAGGTCCCCTACGAGCAGTACTTC.

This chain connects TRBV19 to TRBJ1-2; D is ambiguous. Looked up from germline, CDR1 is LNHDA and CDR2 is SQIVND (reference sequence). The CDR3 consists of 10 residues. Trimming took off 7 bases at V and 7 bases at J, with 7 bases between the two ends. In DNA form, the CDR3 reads TGTGCCAGTACTCCGCGTGGCTACACCTTC. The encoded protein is CASTPRGYTF.

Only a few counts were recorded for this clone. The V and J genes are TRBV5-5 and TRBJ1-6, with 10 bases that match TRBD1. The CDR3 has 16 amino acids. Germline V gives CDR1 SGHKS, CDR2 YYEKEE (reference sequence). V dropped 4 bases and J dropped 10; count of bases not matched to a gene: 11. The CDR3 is CASSLRTGGAISPLHF. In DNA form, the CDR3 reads TGTGCCAGCAGCCTTAGGACAGGGGGAGCCATCTCACCCCTCCACTTT.

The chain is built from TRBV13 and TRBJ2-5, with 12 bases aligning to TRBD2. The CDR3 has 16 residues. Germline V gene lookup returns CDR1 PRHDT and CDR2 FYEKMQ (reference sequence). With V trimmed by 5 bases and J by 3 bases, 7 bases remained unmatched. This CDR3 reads CASSIPSGGVKETQYF. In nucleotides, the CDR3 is TGTGCCAGCAGCATCCCTAGCGGGGGGGTAAAAGAGACCCAGTACTTC.

The CDR3: CASSQREGRAYEQYF. CDR3 sequence (DNA): TGTGCCAGCAGCCAGAGGGAAGGGAGAGCCTACGAGCAGTACTTC. J is TRBJ2-7 and V is TRBV5-4; maybe TRBD2 (5 bases). The V and J ends lost 4 bases and 2 bases respectively, with 16 bases between them. CDR1 is SGHNT and CDR2 is YYREEE in the germline V gene (reference sequence). The CDR3 sequence is 15 residues long.